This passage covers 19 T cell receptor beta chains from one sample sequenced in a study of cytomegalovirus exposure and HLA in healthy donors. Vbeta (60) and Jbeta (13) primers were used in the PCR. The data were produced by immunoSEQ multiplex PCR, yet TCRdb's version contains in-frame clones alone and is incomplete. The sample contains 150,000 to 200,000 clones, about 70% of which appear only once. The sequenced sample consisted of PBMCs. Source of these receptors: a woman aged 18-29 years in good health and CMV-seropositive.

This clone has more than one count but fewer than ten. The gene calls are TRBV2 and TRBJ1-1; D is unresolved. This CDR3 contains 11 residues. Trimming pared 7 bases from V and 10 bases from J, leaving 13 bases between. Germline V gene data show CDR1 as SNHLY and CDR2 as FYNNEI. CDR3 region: CASTTIEGAFF. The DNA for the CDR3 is TGTGCCAGCACCACCATCGAGGGAGCTTTCTTT.

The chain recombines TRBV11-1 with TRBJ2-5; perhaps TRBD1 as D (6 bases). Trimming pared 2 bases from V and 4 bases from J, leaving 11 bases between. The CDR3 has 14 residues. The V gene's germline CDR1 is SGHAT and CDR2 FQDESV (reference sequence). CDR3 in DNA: TGTGCCAGCAGCTTATTCTCAGGGGCAGAGACCCAGTACTTC. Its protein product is CASSLFSGAETQYF.

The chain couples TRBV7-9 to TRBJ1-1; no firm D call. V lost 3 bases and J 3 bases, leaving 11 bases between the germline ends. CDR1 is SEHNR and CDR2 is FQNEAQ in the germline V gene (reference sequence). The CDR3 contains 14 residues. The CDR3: CASSFGGRYTEAFF. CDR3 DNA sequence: TGTGCCAGCAGCTTTGGCGGGAGATACACTGAAGCTTTCTTT.

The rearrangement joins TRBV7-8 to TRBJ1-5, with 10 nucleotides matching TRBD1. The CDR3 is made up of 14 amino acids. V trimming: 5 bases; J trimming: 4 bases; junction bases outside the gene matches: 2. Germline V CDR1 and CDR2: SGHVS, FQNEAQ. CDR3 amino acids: CASSLGQGNQPQHF. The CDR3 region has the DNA TGTGCCAGCAGCCTGGGACAGGGGAATCAGCCCCAGCATTTT. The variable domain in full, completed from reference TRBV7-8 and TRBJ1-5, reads GAGVSQSPRYKVAKRGQDVALRCDPISGHVSLFWYQQALGQGPEFLTYFQNEAQLDKSGLPSDRFFAERPEGSVSTLKIQRTQQEDSAVYLCASSLGQGNQPQHFGDGTRLSIL.

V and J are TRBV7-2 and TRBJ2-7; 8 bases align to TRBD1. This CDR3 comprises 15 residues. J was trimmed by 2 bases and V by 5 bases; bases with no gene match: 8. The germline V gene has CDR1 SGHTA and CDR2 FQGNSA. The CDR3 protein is CASSPGTGHTYEQYF. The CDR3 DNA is TGTGCCAGCAGCCCTGGGACAGGCCATACCTACGAGCAGTACTTC.

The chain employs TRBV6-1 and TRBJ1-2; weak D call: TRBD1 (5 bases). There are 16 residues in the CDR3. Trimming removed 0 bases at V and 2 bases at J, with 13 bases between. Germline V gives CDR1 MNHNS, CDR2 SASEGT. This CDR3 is CASSEATGTTNYGYTF. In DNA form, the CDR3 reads TGTGCCAGCAGTGAAGCCACGGGGACTACAAACTATGGCTACACCTTC.

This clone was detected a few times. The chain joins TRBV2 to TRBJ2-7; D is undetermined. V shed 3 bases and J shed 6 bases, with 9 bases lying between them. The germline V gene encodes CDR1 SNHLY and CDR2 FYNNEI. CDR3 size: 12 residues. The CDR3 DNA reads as TGTGCCAGCAGTGACCGAGGTGTCGAGCAGTACTTC. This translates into CASSDRGVEQYF.

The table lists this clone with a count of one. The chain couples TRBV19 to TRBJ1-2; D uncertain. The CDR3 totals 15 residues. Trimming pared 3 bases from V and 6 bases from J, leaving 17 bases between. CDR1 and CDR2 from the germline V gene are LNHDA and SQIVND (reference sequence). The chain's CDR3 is CASSINSHGSNGYTF. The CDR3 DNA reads TGTGCCAGTAGTATTAACAGCCATGGGTCTAATGGCTACACCTTC.

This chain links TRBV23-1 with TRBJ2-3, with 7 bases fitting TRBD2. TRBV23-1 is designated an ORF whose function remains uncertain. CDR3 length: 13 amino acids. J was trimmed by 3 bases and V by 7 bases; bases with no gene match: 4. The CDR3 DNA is TGCGCCAGCACCCGGGAGGAAACAGATACGCAGTATTTT. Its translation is CASTREETDTQYF.

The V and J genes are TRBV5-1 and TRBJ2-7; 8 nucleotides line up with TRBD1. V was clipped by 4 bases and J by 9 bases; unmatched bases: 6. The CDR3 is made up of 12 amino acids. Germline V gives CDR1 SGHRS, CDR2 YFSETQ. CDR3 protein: CASSIGQGGQYF. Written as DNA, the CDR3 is TGCGCCAGCAGCATAGGACAGGGAGGGCAGTACTTC.

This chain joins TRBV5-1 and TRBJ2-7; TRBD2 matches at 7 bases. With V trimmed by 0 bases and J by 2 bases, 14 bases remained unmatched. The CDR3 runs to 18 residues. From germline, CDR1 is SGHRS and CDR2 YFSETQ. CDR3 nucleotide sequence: TGCGCCAGCAGCTTGGCCGGGGGGAGGGCGGGGCGAGCCTACGAGCAGTACTTC. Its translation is CASSLAGGRAGRAYEQYF.

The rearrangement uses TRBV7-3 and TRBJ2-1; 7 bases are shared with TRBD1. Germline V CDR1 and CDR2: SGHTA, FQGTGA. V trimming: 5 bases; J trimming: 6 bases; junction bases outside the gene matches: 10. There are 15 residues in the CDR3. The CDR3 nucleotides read TGTGCCAGCAGCAAAACGCCCGGGACAGCCAATGAGCAGTTCTTC. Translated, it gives CASSKTPGTANEQFF.

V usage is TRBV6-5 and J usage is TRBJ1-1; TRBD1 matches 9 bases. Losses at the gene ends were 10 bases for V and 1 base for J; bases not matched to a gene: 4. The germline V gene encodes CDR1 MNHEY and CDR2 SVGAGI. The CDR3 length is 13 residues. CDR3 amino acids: CATMGQGNTEAFF. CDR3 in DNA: TGTGCCACCATGGGACAGGGGAACACTGAAGCTTTCTTT.

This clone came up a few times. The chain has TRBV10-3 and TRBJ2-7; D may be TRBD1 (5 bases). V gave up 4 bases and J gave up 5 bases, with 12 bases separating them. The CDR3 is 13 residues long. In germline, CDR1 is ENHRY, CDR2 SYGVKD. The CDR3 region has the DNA TGTGCCATCAGTGGTAGGCAGGGTGACGAGCAGTACTTC. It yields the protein CAISGRQGDEQYF.

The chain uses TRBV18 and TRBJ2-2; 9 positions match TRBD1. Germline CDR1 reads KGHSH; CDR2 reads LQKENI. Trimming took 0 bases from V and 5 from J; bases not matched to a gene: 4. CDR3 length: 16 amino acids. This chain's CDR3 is CASSPPNRGRTGELFF. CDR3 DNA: TGTGCCAGCTCACCACCCAACAGGGGGCGGACCGGGGAGCTGTTTTTT.

This CDR3 reads CASSFAGDSYEQYF. The CDR3 DNA follows: TGTGCCAGCAGTTTTGCAGGGGACTCCTACGAGCAGTACTTC. V gene TRBV27 combines with J gene TRBJ2-7; D might be TRBD1 (6 bases). Deletions cut 3 bases from V and 0 bases from J, with 9 bases between. The length of the CDR3 is 14 residues. The germline gives CDR1 MNHEY, CDR2 SMNVEV (reference sequence).

The CDR3 reads CASSILTGGVRDNEQFF. The CDR3 region has the DNA TGTGCCAGTAGTATCCTGACAGGGGGGGTGAGGGACAATGAGCAGTTCTTC. The chain carries TRBV19 and TRBJ2-1; the match to TRBD1 covers 9 bases. The CDR3 sequence is 17 residues long. V was clipped by 3 bases and J by 5 bases; unmatched bases: 11. Germline V gene sequence: CDR1 LNHDA, CDR2 SQIVND (reference sequence).

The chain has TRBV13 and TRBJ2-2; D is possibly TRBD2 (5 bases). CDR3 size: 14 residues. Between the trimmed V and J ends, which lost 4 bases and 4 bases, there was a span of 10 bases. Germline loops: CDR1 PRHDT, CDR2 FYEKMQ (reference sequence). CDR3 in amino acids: CASSSGRATGELFF. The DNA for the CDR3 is TGTGCCAGCAGCTCTGGGCGGGCCACCGGGGAGCTGTTTTTT.

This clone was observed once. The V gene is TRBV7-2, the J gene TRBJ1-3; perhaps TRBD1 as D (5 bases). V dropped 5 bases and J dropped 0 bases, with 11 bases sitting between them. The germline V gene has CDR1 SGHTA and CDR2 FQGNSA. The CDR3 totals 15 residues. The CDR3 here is CASSLTGGSGNTIYF. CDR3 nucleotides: TGTGCCAGCAGCCTCACGGGGGGCTCTGGAAACACCATATATTTT. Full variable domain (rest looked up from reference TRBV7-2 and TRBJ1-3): GAGVSQSPSNKVTEKGKDVELRCDPISGHTALYWYRQSLGQGLEFLIYFQGNSAPDKSGLPSDRFSAERTGGSVSTLTIQRTQQEDSAVYLCASSLTGGSGNTIYFGEGSWLTVV.